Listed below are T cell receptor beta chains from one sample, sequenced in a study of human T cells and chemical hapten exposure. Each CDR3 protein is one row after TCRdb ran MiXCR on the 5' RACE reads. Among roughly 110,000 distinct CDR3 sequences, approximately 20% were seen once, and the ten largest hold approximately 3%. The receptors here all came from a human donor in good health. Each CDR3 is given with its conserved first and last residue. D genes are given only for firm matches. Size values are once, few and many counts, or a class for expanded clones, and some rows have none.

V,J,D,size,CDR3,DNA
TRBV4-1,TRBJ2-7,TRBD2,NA,CASSQPTSGEYEQYF,TGCGCCAGCAGCCAACCCACTAGCGGGGAGTACGAGCAGTACTTC
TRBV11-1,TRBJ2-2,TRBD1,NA,CASSGQGAGTGELFF,TGTGCCAGCAGCGGACAGGGGGCGGGCACCGGGGAGCTGTTTTTT
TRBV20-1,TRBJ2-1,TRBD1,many,CSGRDRIANEQFF,TGCAGTGGCCGGGACAGGATTGCCAATGAGCAGTTCTTC
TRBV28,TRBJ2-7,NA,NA,CASSLGKGREQYF,TGTGCCAGCAGTTTAGGGAAGGGCAGGGAGCAGTACTTC
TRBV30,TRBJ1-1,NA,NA,CAWSVRGAGATEAFF,TGTGCCTGGAGTGTACGAGGGGCTGGGGCCACTGAAGCTTTCTTT
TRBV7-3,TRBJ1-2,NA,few,CASSPDPGGNYGYTF,TGTGCCAGCAGCCCGGACCCTGGGGGCAACTATGGCTACACCTTC
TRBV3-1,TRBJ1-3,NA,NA,CASSLPGHSGNTIYF,TGTGCCAGCAGCCTTCCGGGCCACTCTGGAAACACCATATATTTT
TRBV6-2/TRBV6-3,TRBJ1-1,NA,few,CASSYPTVNTEAFF,TGTGCCAGCAGTTACCCGACAGTGAACACTGAAGCTTTCTTT
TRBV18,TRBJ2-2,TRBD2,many,CASSPDILAAFTGELFF,TGTGCCAGCTCACCCGACATACTAGCGGCCTTCACCGGGGAGCTGTTTTTT
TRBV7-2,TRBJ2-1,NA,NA,CASSLVPSPYNEQFF,TGTGCCAGCAGCTTAGTCCCGTCGCCGTACAATGAGCAGTTCTTC
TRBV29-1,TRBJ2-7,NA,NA,CSAQTGVNEQYF,TGCAGCGCCCAGACGGGAGTCAACGAGCAGTACTTC
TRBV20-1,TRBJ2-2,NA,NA,CSARGSGPGELFF,TGCAGTGCTAGAGGATCCGGGCCCGGGGAGCTGTTTTTT
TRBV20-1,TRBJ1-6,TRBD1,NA,CSASRTGSELNSPLHF,TGCAGTGCTAGTAGGACAGGGAGCGAGCTTAATTCACCCCTCCACTTT
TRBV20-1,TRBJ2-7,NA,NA,CSARVAPSNEQYF,TGCAGTGCTAGAGTCGCGCCTAGTAACGAGCAGTACTTC
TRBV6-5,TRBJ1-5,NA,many,CASSTGQASNQPQHF,TGTGCCAGCAGCACCGGGCAAGCGAGCAATCAGCCCCAGCATTTT
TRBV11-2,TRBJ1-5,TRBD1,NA,CASSPPTGTGIFGDQPQHF,TGTGCCAGCAGCCCCCCCACCGGGACAGGTATCTTTGGGGATCAGCCCCAGCATTTT
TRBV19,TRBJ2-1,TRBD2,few,CASSLWGGAGGGNEQFF,TGTGCCAGTAGCCTCTGGGGGGGAGCGGGAGGAGGCAATGAGCAGTTCTTC
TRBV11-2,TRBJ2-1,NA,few,CASSLNRGRIPNEQFF,TGTGCCAGCAGCTTAAACCGGGGCCGGATTCCCAATGAGCAGTTCTTC
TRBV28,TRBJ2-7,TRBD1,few,CASSARDRVNEQYF,TGTGCCAGCAGTGCCCGGGACAGGGTTAACGAGCAGTACTTC
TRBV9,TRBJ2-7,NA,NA,CASSPGQSTTHEQYF,TGTGCCAGCAGCCCTGGACAGTCGACTACTCACGAGCAGTACTTC
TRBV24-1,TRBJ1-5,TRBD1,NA,CATSQGGYQPQHF,TGTGCCACCAGTCAGGGGGGATATCAGCCCCAGCATTTT
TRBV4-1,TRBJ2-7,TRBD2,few,CASSQGPLRREGREQYF,TGCGCCAGCAGCCAAGGTCCCCTCCGGCGGGAGGGCCGCGAGCAGTACTTC
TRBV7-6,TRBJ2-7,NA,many,CASSLKQGNEQYF,TGTGCCAGCAGCTTAAAGCAGGGGAACGAGCAGTACTTC
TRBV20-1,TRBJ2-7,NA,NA,CSAREGPVNEQYF,TGCAGTGCTAGAGAAGGGCCTGTCAACGAGCAGTACTTC
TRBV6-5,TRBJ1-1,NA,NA,CASSYSGQTARGGFF,TGTGCCAGCAGTTACTCTGGACAGACAGCCCGTGGAGGTTTCTTT
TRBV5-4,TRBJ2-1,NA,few,CASSLGEKYYNEQFF,TGTGCCAGCAGCCTGGGGGAGAAGTACTACAATGAGCAGTTCTTC
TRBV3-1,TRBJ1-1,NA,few,CASSQVPTEAFF,TGTGCCAGCAGCCAAGTACCTACTGAAGCTTTCTTT
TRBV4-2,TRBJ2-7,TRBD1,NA,CASSHGQAYEQYF,TGTGCCAGCAGCCACGGACAGGCCTACGAGCAGTACTTC
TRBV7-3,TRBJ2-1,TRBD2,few,CASSPTSGRAGEQFF,TGTGCCAGCAGCCCTACTAGCGGGAGGGCGGGTGAGCAGTTCTTC
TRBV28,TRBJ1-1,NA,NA,CASSLENRDSEAFF,TGTGCCAGCAGTTTGGAAAACAGGGATAGTGAAGCTTTCTTT
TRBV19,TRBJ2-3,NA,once,CATGATTDTQYF,TGTGCCACAGGCGCCACCACAGATACGCAGTATTTT
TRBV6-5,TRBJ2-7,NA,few,CASSSDSGTGLYEQYF,TGTGCCAGCAGTAGTGACTCCGGGACCGGACTTTACGAGCAGTACTTC
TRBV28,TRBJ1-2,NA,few,CASSLAGFGYTF,TGTGCCAGCAGTTTAGCGGGGTTCGGCTACACCTTC
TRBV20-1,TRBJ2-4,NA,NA,CSAQTGLAKNIQYF,TGCAGTGCTCAGACAGGCCTAGCCAAAAACATTCAGTACTTC
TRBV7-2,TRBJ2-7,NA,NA,CASSLMGSNYEQYF,TGTGCCAGCAGCTTGATGGGATCGAACTACGAGCAGTACTTC
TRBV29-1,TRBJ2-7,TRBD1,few,CSVEVRDRGAYEQYF,TGCAGCGTTGAAGTCCGGGACAGGGGTGCCTACGAGCAGTACTTC
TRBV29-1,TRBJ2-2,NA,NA,CSVEEGTGELFF,TGCAGCGTTGAAGAGGGAACCGGGGAGCTGTTTTTT
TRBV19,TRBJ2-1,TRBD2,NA,CASGIPGLASWNNEQFF,TGTGCCAGTGGTATCCCCGGACTAGCGTCTTGGAACAATGAGCAGTTCTTC
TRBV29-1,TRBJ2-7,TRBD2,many,CSVEDLAGGEQYF,TGCAGCGTTGAAGATCTAGCGGGAGGCGAGCAGTACTTC
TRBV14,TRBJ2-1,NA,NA,CASSQGGYEQFF,TGTGCCAGCAGCCAGGGCGGTTATGAGCAGTTCTTC
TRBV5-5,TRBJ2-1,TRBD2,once,CASSLYAGEGNEQFF,TGTGCCAGCAGCTTGTACGCGGGAGAGGGTAATGAGCAGTTCTTC
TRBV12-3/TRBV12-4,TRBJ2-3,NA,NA,CASSLRGTDTQYF,TGTGCCAGCAGTTTGCGGGGCACAGATACGCAGTATTTT
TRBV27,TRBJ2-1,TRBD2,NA,CASSLGGTREFF,TGTGCCAGCAGTTTAGGGGGGACTAGGGAGTTCTTC
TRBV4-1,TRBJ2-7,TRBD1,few,CASSQGRDSISYEQYF,TGCGCCAGCAGCCAAGGTAGGGACAGCATCTCCTACGAGCAGTACTTC
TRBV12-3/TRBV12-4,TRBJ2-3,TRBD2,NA,CASINSGSLDTQYF,TGTGCCAGCATCAACAGCGGGAGTTTGGACACGCAGTATTTT
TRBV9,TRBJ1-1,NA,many,CASGSGQYHTEAFF,TGTGCCAGCGGATCCGGACAGTATCACACTGAAGCTTTCTTT
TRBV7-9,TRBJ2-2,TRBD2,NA,CASSVGLAGGPNTGELFF,TGTGCCAGCAGCGTCGGACTAGCGGGAGGACCAAACACCGGGGAGCTGTTTTTT
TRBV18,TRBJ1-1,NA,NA,CASSPPEGRNTEAFF,TGTGCCAGCTCACCACCGGAGGGCAGGAACACTGAAGCTTTCTTT
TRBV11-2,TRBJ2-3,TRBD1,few,CASSSSRSGGGDTQYF,TGTGCCAGCAGCTCGTCGAGATCAGGGGGCGGTGATACGCAGTATTTT
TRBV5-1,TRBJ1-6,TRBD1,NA,CASRGQGAENSPLHF,TGCGCCAGCAGGGGACAGGGGGCAGAGAATTCACCCCTCCACTTT
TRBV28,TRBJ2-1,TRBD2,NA,CASSAPGLAGNNEQFF,TGTGCCAGCAGTGCCCCGGGACTAGCGGGAAACAATGAGCAGTTCTTC
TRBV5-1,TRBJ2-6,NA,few,CASSTGTPSNSGANVLTF,TGCGCCAGCAGCACCGGGACTCCCTCGAACTCTGGGGCCAACGTCCTGACTTTC
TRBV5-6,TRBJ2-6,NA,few,CASSLLGANVLTF,TGTGCCAGCAGCTTGCTCGGGGCCAACGTCCTGACTTTC
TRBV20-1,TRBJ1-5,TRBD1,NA,CSATRTGLREQPQHF,TGCAGTGCTACCCGGACAGGGCTAAGGGAGCAGCCCCAGCATTTT